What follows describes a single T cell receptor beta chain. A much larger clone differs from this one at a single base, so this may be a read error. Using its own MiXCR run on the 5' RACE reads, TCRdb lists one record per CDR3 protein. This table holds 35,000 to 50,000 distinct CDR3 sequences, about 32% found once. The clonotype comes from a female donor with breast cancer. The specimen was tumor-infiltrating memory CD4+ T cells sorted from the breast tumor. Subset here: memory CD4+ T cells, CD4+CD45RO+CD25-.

CDR3 in amino acids: CSAGTGADTRYF. The DNA of the CDR3 is TGCAGTGCCGGGACAGGGGCGGATACGCGGTATTTT. The V call is TRBV20-1, the J call TRBJ2-3; TRBD1 matches 10 bases. This CDR3 is 12 amino acids long. Looked up from germline, CDR1 is DFQATT and CDR2 is SNEGSKA (reference sequence).